One and the same sample provided the 26 T cell receptor beta chains below, sequenced in a study of T-cell memory formation after mild COVID-19. One entry per CDR3 protein, called by TCRdb with MiXCR from the 5' RACE reads. The repertoire includes hundreds of thousands of distinct CDR3 sequences, about 20% of them detected once, and about 8.2% sits in the top ten. Input material: PBMCs or a T cell subset sorted from them (not recorded which). These receptors came from an adult woman who had mild COVID-19 (a few samples of this study predate the infection). Cell type and time point are not known.

This clonotype was recorded only once. This chain joins TRBV7-8 and TRBJ2-7; possibly TRBD2 for D (6 bases). The CDR3 spans 16 residues. Trimming stripped 5 bases from V and 0 bases from J, with 17 bases between. The germline CDR1 and CDR2 sequences are SGHVS and FQNEAQ. DNA for the CDR3: TGTGCCAGCAGCCCTCGAGCGGGTACGAGCTCCTACGAGCAGTACTTC. Translated, it gives CASSPRAGTSSYEQYF.

In its sample, this clonotype was seen a few times. The chain recombines TRBV5-1 with TRBJ2-2; 9 bases fit TRBD2. CDR1 is SGHRS, CDR2 YFSETQ, per germline. The CDR3 spans 16 residues. Trimming removed 4 bases from V and 7 bases from J; junction bases left unmatched: 11. The CDR3 coding sequence is TGCGCCAGCAGCGGTGGGAGTCTAGCGGGGTTCGGGGAGCTGTTTTTT. It translates to CASSGGSLAGFGELFF.

V gene TRBV24-1 combines with J gene TRBJ2-5; D uncertain. Germline V gene sequence: CDR1 KGHDR, CDR2 SFDVKD. The CDR3 has 15 amino acids. V lost 5 bases, J lost 2 bases, and 14 bases lay in between. CDR3 protein: CATSASWGNQETQYF. In nucleotides, the CDR3 is TGTGCCACCAGTGCCTCGTGGGGAAATCAAGAGACCCAGTACTTC.

The CDR3 DNA reads as TGTGCCAGCAGCCCTCGTGTACGTAGGTCTAACACGGAAGGCTACACCTTC. This encodes CASSPRVRRSNTEGYTF. The V call is TRBV3-1, the J call TRBJ1-2, with D hard to call. This CDR3 has 17 amino acids. Trimming shortened V by 4 bases and J by 8 bases, and 26 bases separated the two germline ends. In germline, CDR1 is LGHDT, CDR2 YNNKEL (reference sequence).

The V gene is TRBV12-3 or TRBV12-4, the J gene TRBJ2-4; 11 nucleotides line up with TRBD2. V gave up 2 bases and J gave up 0 bases; unmatched junction bases: 6. The CDR3 covers 18 residues. The DNA for the CDR3 is TGTGCCAGCAGTTTATTGGCCGGGACTAGCGGAGCCAAAAACATTCAGTACTTC. Translation: CASSLLAGTSGAKNIQYF.

This clonotype has a count of ten or more. This chain connects TRBV5-5 to TRBJ2-1, with TRBD2 matching over 8 bases. The V and J ends lost 4 bases and 4 bases, in that order; junction bases with no gene match: 7. Germline lookup yields CDR1 SGHKS and CDR2 YYEKEE (reference sequence). The length of the CDR3 is 15 residues. Here the CDR3 DNA reads TGTGCCAGCAGCCCAGGGGTAGCGGGGTACAATGAGCAGTTCTTC. Translation gives CASSPGVAGYNEQFF. The complete variable domain, with remaining parts taken from reference TRBV5-5 and TRBJ2-1, reads DAGVTQSPTHLIKTRGQQVTLRCSPISGHKSVSWYQQVLGQGPQFIFQYYEKEERGRGNFPDRFSARQFPNYSSELNVNALLLGDSALYLCASSPGVAGYNEQFFGPGTRLTVL.

The genes are TRBV7-2 and TRBJ2-7; 8 nucleotides agree with TRBD2. Germline CDR1 is SGHTA and CDR2 is FQGNSA. With V trimmed by 5 bases and J by 0 bases, 9 bases remained unmatched. This CDR3 comprises 16 residues. CDR3 residues: CASSRRLAGFSYEQYF. DNA of the CDR3: TGTGCCAGCAGCCGCCGGCTAGCGGGCTTCTCCTACGAGCAGTACTTC.

In this sample, this clonotype turned up a few times. The rearrangement links TRBV12-3 or TRBV12-4 to TRBJ1-4; D gene unclear. The length of the CDR3 is 14 residues. Trimming removed 3 bases at V and 8 bases at J, with 13 bases between. DNA of the CDR3: TGTGCCAGCAGTTTTGCGATAGACGGGGAAAAACTGTTTTTT. Translated, it gives CASSFAIDGEKLFF.

The table lists this clonotype with a few counts. The chain employs TRBV7-8 and TRBJ1-5; TRBD1 is a possible D gene (6 bases). The germline V gene has CDR1 SGHVS and CDR2 FQNEAQ. The V end lost 2 bases, the J end lost 3 bases, and 14 bases lay between the germline ends. CDR3 length equals 16 residues. The CDR3 DNA reads TGTGCCAGCAGCTTAAGTGGCAGGGGATCCAATCAGCCCCAGCATTTT. It encodes CASSLSGRGSNQPQHF.

This clonotype was found a few times. The rearrangement joins TRBV7-3 to TRBJ2-6, with D perhaps being TRBD1 or TRBD2 (5 bases each). The CDR3 loop spans 15 amino acids. Germline values: CDR1 SGHTA, CDR2 FQGTGA. Trimming removed 5 bases from V and 0 bases from J, with 8 bases in between. The CDR3 is CASSRDGSGANVLTF. CDR3 coding DNA: TGTGCCAGCAGCCGGGACGGCTCTGGGGCCAACGTCCTGACTTTC.

The chain has TRBV3-1 and TRBJ1-1; D might be TRBD1 (5 bases). Germline values: CDR1 LGHDT, CDR2 YNNKEL (reference sequence). This CDR3 comprises 14 residues. The V gene lost 0 bases and the J gene lost 7 bases, with 12 bases spanning the gap. The CDR3 DNA reads TGTGCCAGCAGCCAAGATCAGCAGGGAAGTGAAGCTTTCTTT. It specifies CASSQDQQGSEAFF.

The genes are TRBV19 and TRBJ1-1; D not certain. Germline CDR1 reads LNHDA; CDR2 reads SQIVND (reference sequence). This CDR3 region has 13 residues. With 1 base removed from V and 4 bases from J, the gap between germline ends came to 7 bases. CDR3 sequence: CASSIVISTEAFF. CDR3 nucleotides: TGTGCCAGTAGTATAGTAATCTCCACTGAAGCTTTCTTT.

At least ten counts were recorded for this clonotype. This chain joins TRBV6-5 and TRBJ1-2, with D tentatively TRBD1 (5 bases). Trimming removed 0 bases at V and 6 bases at J, with 11 bases between. The CDR3 length is 14 residues. CDR1 MNHEY and CDR2 SVGAGI come from the germline V gene. CDR3: CASSYSRRGDGYTF. CDR3 DNA sequence: TGTGCCAGCAGTTACTCGAGGAGAGGGGATGGCTACACCTTC.

On this clonotype: The junction does not match germline at one end; this may be a read error. J is TRBJ1-6 and V is TRBV9, with 7 nucleotides matching TRBD1. Germline lookup yields CDR1 SGDLS and CDR2 YYNGEE. The CDR3 spans 16 residues. The CDR3 reads CACSVGQASYNSPLHF. CDR3 sequence (DNA): TGTGCCTGCAGCGTCGGACAGGCCTCCTATAATTCACCCCTCCACTTT.

The chain is built from TRBV5-1 and TRBJ2-5; D possibly uses TRBD1 or TRBD2 (5 bases each). Trimming cost V 0 bases and J 4 bases, with 13 bases left between them. The CDR3 totals 15 residues. Germline loops: CDR1 SGHRS, CDR2 YFSETQ. This CDR3 reads CASSLESGLGETQYF. For the CDR3, the DNA is TGCGCCAGCAGCTTGGAATCGGGGCTGGGAGAGACCCAGTACTTC.

This chain connects TRBV24-1 to TRBJ1-5; maybe TRBD1 (6 bases). Germline V gene sequence: CDR1 KGHDR, CDR2 SFDVKD. The CDR3 runs to 15 residues. The V end lost 5 bases, the J end lost 0 bases, and 10 bases lay between the germline ends. The CDR3 DNA follows: TGTGCCACCAGTGCCAGGGGATATAGCAATCAGCCCCAGCATTTT. It is translated as CATSARGYSNQPQHF.

This clonotype was seen a few times. J is TRBJ1-1 and V is TRBV20-1; D is perhaps TRBD1 (6 bases). V lost 0 bases to trimming and J lost 5 bases, with 13 bases between them. The CDR3 has 14 residues. Germline values: CDR1 DFQATT, CDR2 SNEGSKA (reference sequence). CDR3 coding DNA: TGCAGTGCTAGAGATCCGCGACAGGCGACTGAAGCTTTCTTT. Its translation is CSARDPRQATEAFF.

The gene calls are TRBV5-1 and TRBJ2-7, with a possible D match to TRBD1 (6 bases). The germline V gene has CDR1 SGHRS and CDR2 YFSETQ. There are 13 residues in the CDR3. Trimming stripped 3 bases from V and 7 bases from J, with 14 bases between. Here the CDR3 DNA reads TGCGCCAGCAGCTCCACAGGGTTTCGGGAGCAGTACTTC. It codes for CASSSTGFREQYF.

The chain has TRBV27 and TRBJ1-1; D gene ambiguous. Per germline, CDR1 MNHEY and CDR2 SMNVEV (reference sequence). The CDR3 length is 13 residues. Trimming took off 5 bases at V and 4 bases at J, with 11 bases between the two ends. The CDR3 region has the DNA TGTGCCAGCAGTCCTACCCGGGGCACTGAAGCTTTCTTT. Translating gives CASSPTRGTEAFF.

The table lists this clonotype with a few counts. The rearrangement uses TRBV20-1 and TRBJ2-7; TRBD1 might be the D (6 bases). The V gene lost 0 bases and the J gene lost 3 bases, with 18 bases spanning the gap. CDR1 and CDR2 (germline): DFQATT, SNEGSKA (reference sequence). This CDR3 comprises 16 residues. The DNA of the CDR3 is TGCAGTGCTAGAGATCCTGGGACAACCCTTTTCTACGAGCAGTACTTC. Translation: CSARDPGTTLFYEQYF.

The chain combines TRBV6-5 with TRBJ2-3; 14 positions match TRBD2. This CDR3 region has 17 residues. The germline V gene encodes CDR1 MNHEY and CDR2 SVGAGI. Trimming took 6 bases from V and 5 from J; bases not matched to a gene: 10. CDR3 protein: CASRQTSGGALRDTQYF. The CDR3 DNA reads TGTGCCAGCAGACAGACTAGCGGGGGGGCCCTTAGAGATACGCAGTATTTT.

This clonotype was counted between two and nine times. The genes are TRBV20-1 and TRBJ1-2; 8 nucleotides line up with TRBD1. Trimming at V came to 6 bases and at J to 4 bases, leaving 4 bases not matched to a gene. This CDR3 has 12 amino acids. From germline, CDR1 is DFQATT and CDR2 SNEGSKA (reference sequence). This chain's CDR3 is CSAAGGLYGYTF. The DNA for the CDR3 is TGCAGTGCCGCAGGGGGCCTCTATGGCTACACCTTC.

V gene TRBV12-3 or TRBV12-4 combines with J gene TRBJ2-3, with unresolved D. The CDR3 extends over 17 amino acids. V lost 4 bases to trimming and J lost 2 bases, with 19 bases between them. The CDR3 DNA reads as TGTGCCAGCAGTTCTAAGTCCGTCCAGATCTTCACAGATACGCAGTATTTT. The encoded protein is CASSSKSVQIFTDTQYF.

On this clonotype: A read error may produce the germline difference seen at one junction end. This chain uses TRBV11-2 with TRBJ2-7, with TRBD2 matching 15 bases. The CDR3 covers 18 residues. CDR1 is SGHAT and CDR2 is FQNNGV in the germline V gene. The CDR3 DNA sequence: TGTGCCAGCAGCTCATCTCCTCGACTCCGGACTAGCGGGAGGGCCCCTGGCTTC. As protein: CASSSSPRLRTSGRAPGF. Filled out from reference TRBV11-2 and TRBJ2-7, the complete variable domain reads EAGVAQSPRYKIIEKRQSVAFWCNPISGHATLYWYQQILGQGPKLLIQFQNNGVVDDSQLPKDRFSAERLKGVDSTLKIQPAKLEDSAVYLCASSSSPRLRTSGRAPGFGPGTRLTVT.

This chain connects TRBV29-1 to TRBJ1-2; 8 positions agree with TRBD1. V trimming: 3 bases; J trimming: 8 bases; junction bases outside the gene matches: 8. The CDR3 consists of 13 residues. Germline CDR1 SQVTM, CDR2 ANQGSEA. The CDR3 region is CSVDKPGQDGYTF. The CDR3 DNA reads TGCAGCGTTGACAAACCGGGACAGGACGGCTACACCTTC.

This clonotype was seen only once. Compared with germline, one end of the junction differs, possibly owing to a read error. This chain connects TRBV6-1 to TRBJ1-2; the D is unclear. Germline V lookup: CDR1 MNHNS, CDR2 SASEGT. The CDR3 has 14 residues. The CDR3 spells CASSEASINHGYTF. In DNA, the CDR3 is TGTGCCAGCAGTGAAGCCTCTATTAACCATGGCTACACCTTC.